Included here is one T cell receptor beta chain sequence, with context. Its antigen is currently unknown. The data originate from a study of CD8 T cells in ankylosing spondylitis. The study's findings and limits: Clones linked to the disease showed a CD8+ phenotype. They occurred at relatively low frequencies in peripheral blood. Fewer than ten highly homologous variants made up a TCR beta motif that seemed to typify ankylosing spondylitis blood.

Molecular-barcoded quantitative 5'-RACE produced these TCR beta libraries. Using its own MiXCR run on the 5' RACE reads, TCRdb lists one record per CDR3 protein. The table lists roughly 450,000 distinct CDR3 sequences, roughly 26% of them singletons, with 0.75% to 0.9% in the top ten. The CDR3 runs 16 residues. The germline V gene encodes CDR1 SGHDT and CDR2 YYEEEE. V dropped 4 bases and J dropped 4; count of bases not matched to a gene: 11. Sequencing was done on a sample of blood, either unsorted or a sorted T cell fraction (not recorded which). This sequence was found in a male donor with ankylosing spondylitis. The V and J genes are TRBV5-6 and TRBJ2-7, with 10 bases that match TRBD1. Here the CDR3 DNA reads TGTGCCAGCAGCGCGGGACAGGGGCAAGTCAAGTACGAGCAGTACTTC. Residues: CASSAGQGQVKYEQYF.